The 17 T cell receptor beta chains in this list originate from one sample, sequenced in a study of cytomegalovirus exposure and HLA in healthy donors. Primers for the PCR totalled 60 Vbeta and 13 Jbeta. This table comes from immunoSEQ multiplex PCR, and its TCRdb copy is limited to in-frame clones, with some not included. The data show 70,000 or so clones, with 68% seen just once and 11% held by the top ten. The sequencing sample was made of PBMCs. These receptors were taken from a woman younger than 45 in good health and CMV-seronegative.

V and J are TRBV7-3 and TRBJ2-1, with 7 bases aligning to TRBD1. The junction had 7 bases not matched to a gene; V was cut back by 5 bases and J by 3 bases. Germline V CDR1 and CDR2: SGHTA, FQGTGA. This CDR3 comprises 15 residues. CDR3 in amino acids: CASSPQQGYYNEQFF. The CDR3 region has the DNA TGTGCCAGCAGCCCCCAACAGGGGTACTACAATGAGCAGTTCTTC.

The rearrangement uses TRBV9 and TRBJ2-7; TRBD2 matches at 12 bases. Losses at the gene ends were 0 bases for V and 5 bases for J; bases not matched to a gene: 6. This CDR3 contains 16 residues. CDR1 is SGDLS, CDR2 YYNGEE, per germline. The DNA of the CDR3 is TGTGCCAGCAGCGTAGACGGGACTAGCGGGTACAACGAGCAGTACTTC. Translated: CASSVDGTSGYNEQYF.

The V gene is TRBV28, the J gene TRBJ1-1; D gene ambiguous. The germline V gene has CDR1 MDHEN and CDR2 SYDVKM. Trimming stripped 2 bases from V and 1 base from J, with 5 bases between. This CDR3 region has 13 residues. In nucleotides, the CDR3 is TGTGCCAGCAGTTTAGGGCAGAACACTGAAGCTTTCTTT. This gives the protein CASSLGQNTEAFF.

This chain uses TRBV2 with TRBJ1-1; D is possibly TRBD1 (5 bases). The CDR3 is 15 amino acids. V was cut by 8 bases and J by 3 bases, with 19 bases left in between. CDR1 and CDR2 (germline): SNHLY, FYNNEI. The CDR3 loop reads CASGEGTGLDTEAFF. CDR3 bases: TGTGCCAGCGGGGAGGGGACGGGCCTGGACACTGAAGCTTTCTTT.

The CDR3 nucleotides are TGTGCCAGCAGTTTTTATCGGACAGAGAACACTGAAGCTTTCTTT. Translating gives CASSFYRTENTEAFF. The chain carries TRBV27 and TRBJ1-1; a weak D match, TRBD1 (6 bases). Germline assignment: CDR1 MNHEY and CDR2 SMNVEV (reference sequence). V lost 3 bases, J lost 1 base, and 12 bases lay in between. The length of the CDR3 is 15 residues.

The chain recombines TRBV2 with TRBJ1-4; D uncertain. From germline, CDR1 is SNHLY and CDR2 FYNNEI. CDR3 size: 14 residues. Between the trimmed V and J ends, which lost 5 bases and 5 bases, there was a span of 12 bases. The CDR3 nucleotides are TGTGCCAGCAGTCTCAACGGGGAGAATGAAAAACTGTTTTTT. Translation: CASSLNGENEKLFF. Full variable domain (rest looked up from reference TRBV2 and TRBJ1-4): EPEVTQTPSHQVTQMGQEVILRCVPISNHLYFYWYRQILGQKVEFLVSFYNNEISEKSEIFDDQFSVERPDGSNFTLKIRSTKLEDSAMYFCASSLNGENEKLFFGSGTQLSVL.

This CDR3 reads CASSPKTSGGAYEQYF. DNA for the CDR3: TGTGCCAGCAGCCCTAAGACTAGCGGGGGGGCCTACGAGCAGTACTTC. The genes are TRBV4-2 and TRBJ2-7, with 14 bases fitting TRBD2. Trimming took 4 bases from V and 2 from J; bases not matched to a gene: 4. This CDR3 is built from 16 residues. From germline, CDR1 is LGHNA and CDR2 YNFKEQ.

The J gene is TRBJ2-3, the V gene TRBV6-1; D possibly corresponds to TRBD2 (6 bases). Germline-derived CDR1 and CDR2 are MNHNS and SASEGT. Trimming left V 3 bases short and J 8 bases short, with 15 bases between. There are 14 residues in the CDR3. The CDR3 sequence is CASSDGTRRGTQYF. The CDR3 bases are TGTGCCAGCAGTGACGGGACCAGGAGGGGTACGCAGTATTTT.

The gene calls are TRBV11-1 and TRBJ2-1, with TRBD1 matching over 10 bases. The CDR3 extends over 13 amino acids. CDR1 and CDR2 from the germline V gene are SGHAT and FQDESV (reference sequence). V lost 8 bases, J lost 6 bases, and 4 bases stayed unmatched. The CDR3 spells CASLGQGLNEQFF. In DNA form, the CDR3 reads TGTGCCAGCTTGGGACAGGGGCTCAATGAGCAGTTCTTC.

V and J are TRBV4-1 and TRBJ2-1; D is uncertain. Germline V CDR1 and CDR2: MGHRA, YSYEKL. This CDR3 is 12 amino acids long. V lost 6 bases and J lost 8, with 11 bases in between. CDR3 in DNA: TGCGCCAGCAGATCCCCCGAGGATGAGCAGTTCTTC. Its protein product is CASRSPEDEQFF.

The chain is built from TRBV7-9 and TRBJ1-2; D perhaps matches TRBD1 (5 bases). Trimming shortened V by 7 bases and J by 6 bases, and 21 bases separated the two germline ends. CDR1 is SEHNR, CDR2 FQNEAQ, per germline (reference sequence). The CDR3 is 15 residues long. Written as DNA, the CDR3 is TGTGCCAGCAACCCTGCTTCCGGGGGGGGTCATGGCTACACCTTC. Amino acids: CASNPASGGGHGYTF.

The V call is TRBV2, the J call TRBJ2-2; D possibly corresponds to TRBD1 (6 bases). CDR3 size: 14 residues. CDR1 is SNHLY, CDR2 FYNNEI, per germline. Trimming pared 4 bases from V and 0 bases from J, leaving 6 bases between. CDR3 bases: TGTGCCAGCAGTGGACAGGCGAACACCGGGGAGCTGTTTTTT. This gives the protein CASSGQANTGELFF.

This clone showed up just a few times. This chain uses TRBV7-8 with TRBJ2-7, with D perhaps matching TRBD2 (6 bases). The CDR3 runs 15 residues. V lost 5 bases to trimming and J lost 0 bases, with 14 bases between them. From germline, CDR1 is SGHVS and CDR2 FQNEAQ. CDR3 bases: TGTGCCAGCAGCGGACGGACTACCCTCTCCTACGAGCAGTACTTC. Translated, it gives CASSGRTTLSYEQYF.

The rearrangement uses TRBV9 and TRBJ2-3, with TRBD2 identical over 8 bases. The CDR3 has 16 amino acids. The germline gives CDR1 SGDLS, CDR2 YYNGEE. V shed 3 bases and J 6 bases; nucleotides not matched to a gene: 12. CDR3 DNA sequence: TGTGCCAGCAGCGGAGTAGCGGGACAAAACGGGGATACGCAGTATTTT. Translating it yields CASSGVAGQNGDTQYF.

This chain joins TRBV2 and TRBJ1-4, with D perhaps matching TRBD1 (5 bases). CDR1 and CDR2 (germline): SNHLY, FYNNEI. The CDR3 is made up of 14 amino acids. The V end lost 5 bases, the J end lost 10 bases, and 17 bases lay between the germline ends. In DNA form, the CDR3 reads TGTGCCAGCAGTTCACGGGACCGGGAGTCAAAACTGTTTTTT. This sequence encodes CASSSRDRESKLFF.

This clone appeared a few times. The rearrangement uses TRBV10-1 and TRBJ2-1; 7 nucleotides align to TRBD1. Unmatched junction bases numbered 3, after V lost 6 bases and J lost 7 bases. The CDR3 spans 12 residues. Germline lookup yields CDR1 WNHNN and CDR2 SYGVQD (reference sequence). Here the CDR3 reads CASSLDRNEQFF. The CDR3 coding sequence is TGCGCCAGCAGCTTGGACAGGAATGAGCAGTTCTTC.

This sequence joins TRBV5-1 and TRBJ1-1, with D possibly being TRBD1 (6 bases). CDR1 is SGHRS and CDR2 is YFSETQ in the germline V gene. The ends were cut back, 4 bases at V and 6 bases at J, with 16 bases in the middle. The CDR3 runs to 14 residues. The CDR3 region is CASSVRGTQAEAFF. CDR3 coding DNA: TGCGCCAGCAGCGTGAGGGGGACACAGGCTGAAGCTTTCTTT.